What follows describes a single TCR beta chain. Amplified TCR beta CDR3 regions were obtained using RNA transcripts as template. Scientists carried out first-round RT-PCR using HTBI primers and then a second-round multiplex PCR. Each CDR3 protein gets one entry after TCRdb re-called the multiplex PCR reads with MiXCR. The data contain 600,000 to 650,000 distinct CDR3 sequences, about a fifth of them seen just once; the ten biggest clones take up around 7%. The V segment lost 8 bases and the J segment 5 bases; nucleotides outside the gene matches: 8. This CDR3 is 13 amino acids long. Germline assignment: CDR1 SNHLY and CDR2 FYNNEI. This specimen belongs to a study of Graves' ophthalmopathy and Graves' hyperthyroidism.

This clonotype was sampled from a young woman with stable Graves' hyperthyroidism. Some clones in this sample may be carry-over from other donors' samples. The chain joins TRBV2 to TRBJ2-5, with 7 bases aligning to TRBD2. Sample: peripheral blood. The CDR3 here is CASRPWRGETQYF. DNA of the CDR3: TGTGCCAGCCGTCCTTGGCGGGGGGAGACCCAGTACTTC.